This T cell receptor beta chain emerged from a study of T-cell reconstitution after alpha-beta-depleted transplantation in children. Study outcomes and limitations: About two months after transplant, alpha-beta T cells reportedly came from several hundred expanded graft clones. Newly produced T cells mostly provided counts and TCRbeta diversity after one year, as hyperexpanded clones declined.

Library preparation (for TCRbeta) was performed with unique molecular identifiers. TCRdb reanalysed the PCR reads using MiXCR and keeps one entry per CDR3 protein. Among around 700,000 distinct CDR3 sequences listed, over 10% were seen once. This clonotype was recorded at least ten times. Its target is unknown. The CDR3 is 11 amino acids. The V end was cut by 3 bases, the J end by 5 bases, with 7 bases between. CDR1 and CDR2 from the germline V gene are SQVTM and ANQGSEA. This clonotype was obtained from a girl aged 2-9 years with congenital amegakaryocytic thrombocytopenia, due to receive a stem cell transplant. The chain links TRBV29-1 to TRBJ1-2, with a tentative D call TRBD1 (5 bases). The sequencing here drew on PBMCs, taken before TCRalphabeta/CD19-depleted stem cell transplant. The CDR3 DNA reads TGCAGCGTTGACCGACAGTATGGCTACACCTTC. Protein: CSVDRQYGYTF.